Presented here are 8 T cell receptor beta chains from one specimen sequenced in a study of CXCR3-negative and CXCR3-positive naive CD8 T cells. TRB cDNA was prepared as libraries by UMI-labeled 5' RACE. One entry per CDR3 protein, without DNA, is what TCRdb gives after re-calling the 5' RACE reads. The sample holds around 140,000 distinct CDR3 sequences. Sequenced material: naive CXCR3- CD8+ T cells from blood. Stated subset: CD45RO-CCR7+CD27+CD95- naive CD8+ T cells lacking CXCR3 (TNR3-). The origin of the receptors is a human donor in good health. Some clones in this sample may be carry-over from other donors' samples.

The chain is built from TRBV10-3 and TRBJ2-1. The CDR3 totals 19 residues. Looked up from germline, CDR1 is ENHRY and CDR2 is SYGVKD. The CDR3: CAISEPLLERGSSYNEQFF.

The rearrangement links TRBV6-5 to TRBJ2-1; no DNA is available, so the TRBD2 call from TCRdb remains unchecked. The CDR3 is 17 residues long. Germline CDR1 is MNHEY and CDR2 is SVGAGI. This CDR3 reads CASSLRGPSATVNEQFF.

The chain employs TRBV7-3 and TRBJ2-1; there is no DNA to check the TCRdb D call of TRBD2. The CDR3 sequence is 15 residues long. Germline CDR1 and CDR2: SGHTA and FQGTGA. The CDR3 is CASSLSGTSFSEQFF.

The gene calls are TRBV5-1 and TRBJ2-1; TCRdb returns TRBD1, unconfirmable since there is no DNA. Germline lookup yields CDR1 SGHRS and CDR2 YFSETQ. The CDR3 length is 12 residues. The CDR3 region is CASFGGQAEQFF.

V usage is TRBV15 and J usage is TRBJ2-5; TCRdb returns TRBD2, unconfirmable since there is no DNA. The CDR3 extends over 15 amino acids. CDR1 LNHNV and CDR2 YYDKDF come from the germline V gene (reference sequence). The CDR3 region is CATSRLAGGQETQYF.

The CDR3 region is CASSEHRDHYGYTF. J is TRBJ1-2 and V is TRBV9; TCRdb's D call of TRBD1 is untestable without DNA. The CDR3 consists of 14 residues. Germline V gene sequence: CDR1 SGDLS, CDR2 YYNGEE.

This chain's CDR3 is CASSADQTYNEQFF. The chain has TRBV11-2 and TRBJ2-1. Germline V gene sequence: CDR1 SGHAT, CDR2 FQNNGV. The CDR3 runs 14 residues.

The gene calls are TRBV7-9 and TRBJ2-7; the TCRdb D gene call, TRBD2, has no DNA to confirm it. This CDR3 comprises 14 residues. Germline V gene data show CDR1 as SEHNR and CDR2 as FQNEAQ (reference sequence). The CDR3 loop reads CASTGPAEGYEQYF.